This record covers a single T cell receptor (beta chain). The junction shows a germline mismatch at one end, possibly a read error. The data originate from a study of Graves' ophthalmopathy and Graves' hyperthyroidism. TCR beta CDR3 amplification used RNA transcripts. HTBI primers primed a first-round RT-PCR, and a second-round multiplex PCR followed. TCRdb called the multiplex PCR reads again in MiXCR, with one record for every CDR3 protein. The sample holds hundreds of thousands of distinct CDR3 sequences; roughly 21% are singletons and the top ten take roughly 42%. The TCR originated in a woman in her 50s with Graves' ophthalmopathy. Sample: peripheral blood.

As DNA, the CDR3 is TGTGCCAGCAGTTTCGTCGGGAGGTACACTGAAGCTTACTTT. Protein sequence: CASSFVGRYTEAYF. The chain has TRBV28 and TRBJ1-1; D is unresolved. This CDR3 has 14 amino acids. Germline V gene sequence: CDR1 MDHEN, CDR2 SYDVKM.